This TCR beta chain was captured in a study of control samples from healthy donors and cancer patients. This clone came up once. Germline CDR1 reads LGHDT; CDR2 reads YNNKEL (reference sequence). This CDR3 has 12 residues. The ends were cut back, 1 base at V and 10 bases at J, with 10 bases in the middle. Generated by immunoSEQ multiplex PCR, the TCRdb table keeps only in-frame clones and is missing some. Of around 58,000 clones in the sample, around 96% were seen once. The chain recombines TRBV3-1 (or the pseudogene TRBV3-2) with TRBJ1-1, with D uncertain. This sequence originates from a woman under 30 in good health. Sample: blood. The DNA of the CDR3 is TGTGCCAGCAGCCAAGGAGCGATATCAGCTTTCTTT. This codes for CASSQGAISAFF.